Described below is a single TCR beta chain sequence and its context. In this sample, this clonotype turned up many times. The antigen it binds to is not known. Mismatch with germline at one junction end may stem from a read error. These data originate in a study of T-cell reconstitution after alpha-beta-depleted transplantation in children (dated by TCRdb to about 2016). With regard to the full study: Using TCR repertoire profiling, the study quantitatively followed how T-cell immune reconstitution unfolded in children after TCRalphabeta/CD19-depleted allogeneic hematopoietic cell transplantation. What the research found in general, with its limitations: In some patients, the high TCRbeta diversity seen at day 60 was put down to recipient T cells and intrathymic progenitors that had survived conditioning. Over subsequent months, a decline in hyperexpanded clone frequencies was noted, and after one year, T-cell counts and TCRbeta diversity were mostly ascribed to newly produced T cells. Apparently early alphabetaT-cell count recovery about two months after transplant reportedly relied on only several hundred rapidly expanded clones derived from non-depleted graft cells.

The CDR3 runs 12 residues from the cysteine to the phenylalanine. Here the CDR3 DNA is all that survives: 36 bases in frame from base 1. Library preparation was by PCR. Instrument on record: Illumina HiSeq 2500. To normalize quantification of the TCRbeta repertoire, the TCR libraries were built with molecular barcoding that relied on unique molecular identifiers. TCRdb ran its own pipeline on the public reads, namely fastp trimming at Q25 and MiXCR clone calling, and kept in-frame beta chains. Duplicate CDR3 protein sequences are folded into a single record with the most common DNA and genes. The table for this sample lists 800,000 to 1,000,000 distinct CDR3 sequences; 25% to 30% of them were counted only once. 28% of the sample is taken by the ten largest. The treatment or condition label for this specimen denotes: allogeneic hematopoietic cell transplantation with graft depleted of TCRalphabeta T cells and CD19 B cells. The transplant recipients were children given TCRalphabeta/CD19-depleted allogeneic hematopoietic cell grafts.

The sequences come from PBMCs, mostly from graft donor cells, collected 360 days after TCRalphabeta/CD19-depleted stem cell transplant. Recombination linked TRBV12-3 or TRBV12-4 to TRBJ2-7, and 8 bases in between align with TRBD2. The receptor was derived from a boy under two years old who had a stem cell transplant for SCID, so the T cells may come from the graft donor. The nucleotide sequence is TGTGCCAGCAGTCTCGGGAACAGCGGGGGCGACTTC. Its translation is CASSLGNSGGDF.